This record looks at one T cell receptor beta chain sequence and its context. Its target is unknown. The data originate from a study of T cell repertoires in cytomegalovirus infection. MiXCR was run by TCRdb on the reads, yielding one entry per CDR3 protein. The repertoire holds about 500,000 distinct CDR3 sequences, with roughly a third as singletons. The source is a human donor in good health (CMV status not recorded). Some clones in this sample may be carry-over from other donors' samples. The sequencing used cultured PBMCs, collected from culture after CMV antigen stimulation.

The CDR3 is CASSIGEGQGLYNEQFF. DNA for the CDR3: TGTGCCAGTAGTATAGGAGAAGGACAGGGCCTCTACAATGAGCAGTTCTTC. V and J are TRBV19 and TRBJ2-1; the match to TRBD1 covers 8 bases. This CDR3 region has 17 residues. V lost 1 base, J lost 3 bases, and 8 bases stayed unmatched. The germline V gene has CDR1 LNHDA and CDR2 SQIVND (reference sequence).